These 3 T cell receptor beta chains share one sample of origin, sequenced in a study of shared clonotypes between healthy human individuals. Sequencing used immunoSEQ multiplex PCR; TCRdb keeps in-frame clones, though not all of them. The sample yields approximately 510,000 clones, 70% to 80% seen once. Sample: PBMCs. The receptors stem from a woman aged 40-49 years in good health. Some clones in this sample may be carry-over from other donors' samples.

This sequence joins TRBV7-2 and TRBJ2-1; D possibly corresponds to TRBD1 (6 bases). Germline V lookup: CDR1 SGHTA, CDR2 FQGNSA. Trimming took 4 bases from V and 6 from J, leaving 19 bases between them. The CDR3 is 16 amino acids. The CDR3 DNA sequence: TGTGCCAGCAGCTCGAAGAGTGGGGGCGCGGTCAATGAGCAGTTCTTC. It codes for CASSSKSGGAVNEQFF.

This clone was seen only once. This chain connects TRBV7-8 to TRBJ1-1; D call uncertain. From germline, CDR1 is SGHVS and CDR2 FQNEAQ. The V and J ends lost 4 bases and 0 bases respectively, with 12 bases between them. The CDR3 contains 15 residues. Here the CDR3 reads CASSSLAGVNTEAFF. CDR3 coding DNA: TGTGCCAGCAGCTCCCTTGCTGGGGTGAACACTGAAGCTTTCTTT.

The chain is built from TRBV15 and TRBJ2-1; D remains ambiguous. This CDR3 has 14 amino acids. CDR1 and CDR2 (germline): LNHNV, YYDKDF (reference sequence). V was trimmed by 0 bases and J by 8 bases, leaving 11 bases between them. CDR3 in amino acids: CATSRDRASHEQFF. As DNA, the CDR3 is TGTGCCACCAGCAGAGATCGGGCTAGTCATGAGCAGTTCTTC. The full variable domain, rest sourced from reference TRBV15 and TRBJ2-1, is DAMVIQNPRYQVTQFGKPVTLSCSQTLNHNVMYWYQQKSSQAPKLLFHYYDKDFNNEADTPDNFQSRRPNTSFCFLDIRSPGLGDTAMYLCATSRDRASHEQFFGPGTRLTVL.